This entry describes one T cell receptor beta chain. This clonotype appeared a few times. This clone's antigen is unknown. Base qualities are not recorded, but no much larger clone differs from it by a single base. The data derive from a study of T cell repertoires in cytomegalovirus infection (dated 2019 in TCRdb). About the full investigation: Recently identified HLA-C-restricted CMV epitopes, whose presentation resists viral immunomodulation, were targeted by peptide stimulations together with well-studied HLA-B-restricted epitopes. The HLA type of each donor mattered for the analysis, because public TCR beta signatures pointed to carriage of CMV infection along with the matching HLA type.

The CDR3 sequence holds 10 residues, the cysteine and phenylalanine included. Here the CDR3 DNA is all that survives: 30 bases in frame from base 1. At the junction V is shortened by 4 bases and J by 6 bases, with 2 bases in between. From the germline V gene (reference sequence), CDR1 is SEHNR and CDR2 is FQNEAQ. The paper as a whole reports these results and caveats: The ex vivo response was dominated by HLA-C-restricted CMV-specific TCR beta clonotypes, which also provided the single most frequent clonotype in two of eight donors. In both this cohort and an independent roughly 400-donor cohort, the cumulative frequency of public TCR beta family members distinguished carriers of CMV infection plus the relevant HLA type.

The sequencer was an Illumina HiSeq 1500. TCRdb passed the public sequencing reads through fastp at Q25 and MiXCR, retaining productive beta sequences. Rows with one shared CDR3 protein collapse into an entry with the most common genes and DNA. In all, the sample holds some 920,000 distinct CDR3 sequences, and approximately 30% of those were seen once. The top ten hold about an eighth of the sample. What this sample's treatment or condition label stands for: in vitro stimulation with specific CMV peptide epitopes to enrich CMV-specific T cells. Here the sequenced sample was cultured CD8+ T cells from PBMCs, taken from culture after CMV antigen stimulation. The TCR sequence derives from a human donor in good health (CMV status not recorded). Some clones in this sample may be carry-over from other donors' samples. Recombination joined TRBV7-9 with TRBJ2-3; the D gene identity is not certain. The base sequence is TGTGCCAGCAGCTACGATACGCAGTATTTT. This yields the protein CASSYDTQYF.